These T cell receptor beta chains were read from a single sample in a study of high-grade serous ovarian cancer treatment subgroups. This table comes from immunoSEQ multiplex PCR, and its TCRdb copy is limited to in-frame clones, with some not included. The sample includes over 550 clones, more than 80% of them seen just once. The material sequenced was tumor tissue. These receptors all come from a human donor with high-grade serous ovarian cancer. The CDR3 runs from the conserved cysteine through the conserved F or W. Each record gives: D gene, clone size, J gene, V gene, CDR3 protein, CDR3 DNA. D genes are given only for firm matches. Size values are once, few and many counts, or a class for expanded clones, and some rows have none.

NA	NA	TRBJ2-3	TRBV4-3	CASSQANLEDTQYF	TGCGCCAGCAGCCAAGCGAACCTCGAAGATACGCAGTATTTT
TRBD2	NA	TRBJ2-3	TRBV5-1	CASSLPAGVGDTQYF	TGCGCCAGCAGCTTACCAGCGGGAGTAGGAGATACGCAGTATTTT
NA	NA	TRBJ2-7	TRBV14	CASSPQVGYEQYF	TGTGCCAGCAGCCCCCAGGTCGGCTACGAGCAGTACTTC
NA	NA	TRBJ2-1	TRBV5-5	CASSLAPGLPGSNEQFF	TGTGCCAGCAGCTTGGCCCCGGGCTTGCCGGGGTCCAATGAGCAGTTCTTC
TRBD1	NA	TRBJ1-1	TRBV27	CASSFSRGRVTEAFF	TGTGCCAGCAGTTTTTCCAGGGGGCGCGTCACTGAAGCTTTCTTT
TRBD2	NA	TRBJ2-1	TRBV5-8	CASSLLTSGPYSYNEQFF	TGTGCCAGCAGCTTACTAACTAGCGGGCCTTACTCCTACAATGAGCAGTTCTTC
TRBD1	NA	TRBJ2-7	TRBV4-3	CASSQDRRTGAYEQYF	TGCGCCAGCAGCCAAGATCGCCGGACAGGAGCCTACGAGCAGTACTTC
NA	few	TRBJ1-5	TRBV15	CATSRVGGYQPQHF	TGTGCCACCAGCAGAGTGGGGGGATATCAGCCCCAGCATTTT
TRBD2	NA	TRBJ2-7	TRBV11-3	CASSLGLAPEQYF	TGTGCCAGCAGCTTAGGACTAGCGCCCGAGCAGTACTTC
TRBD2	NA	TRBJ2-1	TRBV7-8	CASSLARGTRDEQFF	TGTGCCAGCAGCTTAGCGCGGGGGACCCGGGATGAGCAGTTCTTC
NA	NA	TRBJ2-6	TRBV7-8	CASSQLSYPQSRANVLTF	TGTGCCAGCAGCCAGCTGTCTTACCCACAAAGTCGGGCCAACGTCCTGACTTTC
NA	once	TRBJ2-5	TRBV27	CASTTVGGAVQETQYF	TGTGCCAGCACGACCGTAGGGGGGGCGGTCCAAGAGACCCAGTACTTC
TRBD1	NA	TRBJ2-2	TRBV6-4	CASSDPDRDTGELFF	TGTGCCAGCAGTGACCCCGACAGGGACACCGGGGAGCTGTTTTTT
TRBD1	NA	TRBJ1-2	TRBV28	CASTLNRGSGYTF	TGTGCCAGCACTTTAAACAGGGGAAGTGGCTACACCTTC
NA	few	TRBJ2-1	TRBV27	CASSVIGNEQFF	TGTGCCAGCAGTGTGATAGGCAATGAGCAGTTCTTC
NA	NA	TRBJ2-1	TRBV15	CATSRDPSLGGNEQFF	TGTGCCACCAGCAGAGACCCCTCGTTAGGGGGGAATGAGCAGTTCTTC
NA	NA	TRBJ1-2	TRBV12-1	CASSFADPTNYGYTF	TGTGCCAGCAGCTTTGCGGACCCTACTAACTATGGCTACACCTTC
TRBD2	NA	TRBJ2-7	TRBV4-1	CASSQWTGGNEQYF	TGCGCCAGCAGCCAGTGGACGGGAGGGAACGAGCAGTACTTC
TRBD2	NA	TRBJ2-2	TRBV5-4	CASSKRETGELFF	TGTGCCAGCTCAAAGCGGGAGACCGGGGAGCTGTTTTTT
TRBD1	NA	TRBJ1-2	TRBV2	CASRHPGQGVGYGYTF	TGTGCCAGCAGACATCCGGGACAGGGGGTCGGCTATGGCTACACCTTC